The text below deals with one T cell receptor (beta chain). The data derive from a study of T cell responses to AZD1222 COVID-19 vaccine. Here immunoSEQ multiplex PCR was the method, and the copy in TCRdb shows in-frame clones only, minus some. The sample consists of some 120,000 clones, 93% of them appearing once. CDR1 is LGHNA and CDR2 is YNFKEQ in the germline V gene. The V and J ends lost 2 bases and 7 bases respectively, with 14 bases between them. This CDR3 region has 14 residues. J is TRBJ1-1 and V is TRBV4-2; TRBD1 is a possible D gene (5 bases). This sequence originates from an adult in good health. The sample in question was peripheral blood, obtained on day 0 of AZD1222 vaccination. The CDR3 loop reads CASSQSGGRDEAFF. The CDR3 nucleotides read TGTGCCAGCAGCCAATCCGGGGGGAGGGATGAAGCTTTCTTT.